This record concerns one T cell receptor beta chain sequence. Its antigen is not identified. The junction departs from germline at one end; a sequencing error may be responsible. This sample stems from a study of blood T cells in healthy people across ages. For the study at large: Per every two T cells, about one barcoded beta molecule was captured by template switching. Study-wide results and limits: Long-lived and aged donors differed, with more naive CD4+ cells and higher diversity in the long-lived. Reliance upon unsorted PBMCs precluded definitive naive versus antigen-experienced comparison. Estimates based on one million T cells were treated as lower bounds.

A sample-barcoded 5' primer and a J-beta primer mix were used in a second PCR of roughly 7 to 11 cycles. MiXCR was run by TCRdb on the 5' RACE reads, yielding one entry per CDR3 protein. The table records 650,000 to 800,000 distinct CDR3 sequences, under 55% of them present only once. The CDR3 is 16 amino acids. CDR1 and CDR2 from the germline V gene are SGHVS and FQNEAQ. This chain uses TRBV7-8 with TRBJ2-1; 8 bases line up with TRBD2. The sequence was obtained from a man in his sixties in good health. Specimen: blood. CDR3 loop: CTSSLVRGGTYNEQFF. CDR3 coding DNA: TGTACCAGCAGCTTAGTACGGGGGGGCACCTACAATGAGCAGTTCTTC.